This passage covers 24 T cell receptor beta chains from one sample sequenced in a study of shared clonotypes between healthy human individuals (dated by TCRdb to the early 2020s). Library generation was performed with the immunoSEQ multiplex PCR assay. What TCRdb holds here is the immuneACCESS table cut down to in-frame rearrangements. Part of the clones is not present; checked against another copy, under half of the missing clones reflect an unresolved V gene, and the others are unexplained. For this sample the table gives 2 million to 3 million clones, of which 93% were detected only once. The biggest ten clones account for roughly 0.36% of the sample. Material for sequencing was naive CD4+ T cells from PBMCs. The sample's cell subset or site label, in plain terms: CD45RA+ positively selected. These receptors originate from a man in his late teens or twenties in good health. Some clones in this sample may be carry-over from other donors' samples.

With regard to this clone: Other DNA sequences in this sample translate to the same CDR3. The genes are TRBV14 and TRBJ1-2; no reliable D call. The CDR3 spans 13 residues. V lost 1 base to trimming and J lost 4 bases, with 7 bases between them. Germline V lookup: CDR1 SGHDN, CDR2 FVKESK. CDR3 amino acids: CASSQGLGYGYTF. CDR3 DNA: TGTGCCAGCAGCCAAGGTCTCGGCTATGGCTACACCTTC.

The CDR3 nucleotides are TGTGCCAGCAGTTGGGATGGGGAGCAGTACTTC. It yields the protein CASSWDGEQYF. This chain connects TRBV28 to TRBJ2-7; unclear D gene. The germline gives CDR1 MDHEN, CDR2 SYDVKM. The CDR3 totals 11 residues. The V and J ends lost 4 bases and 7 bases respectively, with 8 bases between them. The full variable domain, in which reference TRBV28 and TRBJ2-7 provide the parts outside the CDR3, is DVKVTQSSRYLVKRTGEKVFLECVQDMDHENMFWYRQDPGLGLRLIYFSYDVKMKEKGDIPEGYSVSREKKERFSLILESASTNQTSMYLCASSWDGEQYFGPGTRLTVT.

A remark on this clone: This sample includes further DNA sequences coding for the same CDR3. The chain has TRBV28 and TRBJ2-7, with D maybe TRBD1 (5 bases). CDR1 is MDHEN, CDR2 SYDVKM, per germline. V lost 3 bases to trimming and J lost 7 bases, with 10 bases between them. The CDR3 is 12 amino acids. The CDR3 DNA reads TGTGCCAGCAGTTTGTTGGGGCGAGAGCAGTACTTC. Its translation: CASSLLGREQYF.

The chain links TRBV5-1 to TRBJ1-2; the match to TRBD1 covers 8 bases. This CDR3 has 14 amino acids. The J segment lost 4 bases and the V segment lost 4 bases, leaving 6 bases of the junction unmatched. CDR1 is SGHRS and CDR2 is YFSETQ in the germline V gene. The CDR3 DNA reads as TGCGCCAGCAGCCCGACAGGGGCGCTCTATGGCTACACCTTC. Residues: CASSPTGALYGYTF. The complete variable domain, with remaining parts taken from reference TRBV5-1 and TRBJ1-2, reads KAGVTQTPRYLIKTRGQQVTLSCSPISGHRSVSWYQQTPGQGLQFLFEYFSETQRNKGNFPGRFSGRQFSNSRSEMNVSTLELGDSALYLCASSPTGALYGYTFGSGTRLTVV.

V gene TRBV10-3 combines with J gene TRBJ2-2, with D tentatively TRBD1 or TRBD2 (6 bases each). V was trimmed by 3 bases and J by 9 bases, leaving 14 bases between them. Germline lookup yields CDR1 ENHRY and CDR2 SYGVKD. This CDR3 region has 14 residues. This CDR3 reads CAISDSRGGWELFF. CDR3 DNA: TGTGCCATCAGTGACAGTCGAGGGGGGTGGGAGCTGTTTTTT.

CDR3 in DNA: TGTGCCAGCAGCTTAACAGTCTACGAGCAGTACTTC. Amino acids: CASSLTVYEQYF. The chain has TRBV5-6 and TRBJ2-7; D unclear. Germline assignment: CDR1 SGHDT and CDR2 YYEEEE. V lost 2 bases and J lost 3, with 6 bases in between. The CDR3 contains 12 residues.

Turning to this clone: The sample carries other DNA sequences with the same CDR3. This rearrangement joins TRBV28 to TRBJ2-5, with a weak D call TRBD2 (6 bases). Between the trimmed V and J ends, which lost 1 base and 4 bases, there was a span of 7 bases. Germline CDR1 and CDR2: MDHEN and SYDVKM. The CDR3 runs to 13 residues. In nucleotides, the CDR3 is TGTGCCAGCAGTTTATCCGGGGGAGAGACCCAGTACTTC. This gives the protein CASSLSGGETQYF.

V is TRBV4-2 and J is TRBJ2-1; the match to TRBD2 covers 7 bases. This CDR3 has 16 amino acids. Germline assignment: CDR1 LGHNA and CDR2 YNFKEQ. V trimming: 1 base; J trimming: 0 bases; junction bases outside the gene matches: 3. This chain's CDR3 is CASSQVSGASYNEQFF. CDR3 in DNA: TGTGCCAGCAGCCAAGTCAGCGGGGCCTCCTACAATGAGCAGTTCTTC.

This sequence joins TRBV9 and TRBJ1-2; no firm D call. The CDR3 has 14 residues. Trimming took 4 bases from V and 4 from J, leaving 14 bases between them. Germline V CDR1 and CDR2: SGDLS, YYNGEE. Here the CDR3 DNA reads TGTGCCAGCAGCCCAGGCCCTTCTATCTATGGCTACACCTTC. This codes for CASSPGPSIYGYTF.

The chain employs TRBV6-6 and TRBJ2-5, with TRBD1 identical over 10 bases. Germline V gene sequence: CDR1 MNHNY, CDR2 SVGAGI (reference sequence). This CDR3 spans 14 amino acids. V lost 7 bases, J lost 5 bases, and 7 bases stayed unmatched. This CDR3 is CASTQTGGGETQYF. In nucleotides, the CDR3 is TGTGCCAGCACCCAGACAGGGGGCGGCGAGACCCAGTACTTC.

On this clone: The identical CDR3 is also encoded by other nucleotide sequences in the sample. The rearrangement links TRBV18 to TRBJ1-5, with 11 bases identical to TRBD1. Germline V CDR1 and CDR2: KGHSH, LQKENI. The CDR3 has 14 residues. Trimming cost V 3 bases and J 5 bases; bases outside gene matches: 0. CDR3 residues: CASSPGQGDQPQHF. The CDR3 DNA reads as TGTGCCAGCTCACCGGGACAGGGGGATCAGCCCCAGCATTTT.

CDR3 sequence reads: CASRRGTSGETYEQYF. The CDR3 region has the DNA TGTGCCAGTAGGCGCGGGACTAGCGGGGAGACCTACGAGCAGTACTTC. J is TRBJ2-7 and V is TRBV19, with 13 bases aligning to TRBD2. J gave up 2 bases and V 6 bases, and 7 bases lay outside the gene matches. The CDR3 covers 16 residues. Germline V gene lookup returns CDR1 LNHDA and CDR2 SQIVND (reference sequence).

This rearrangement joins TRBV11-1 to TRBJ2-4, with 9 bases that match TRBD1. The CDR3 contains 15 residues. CDR1 and CDR2 (germline): SGHAT, FQDESV (reference sequence). The V gene end was trimmed by 5 bases and the J gene end by 12 bases; junction bases not matched to a gene: 14. In DNA, the CDR3 is TGTGCCAGCAGCGTGGGACAGGGTAATACTGTGGCTCAGTACTTC. Its translation is CASSVGQGNTVAQYF. Full variable domain (remainder filled in from reference TRBV11-1 and TRBJ2-4): EAEVAQSPRYKITEKSQAVAFWCDPISGHATLYWYRQILGQGPELLVQFQDESVVDDSQLPKDRFSAERLKGVDSTLKIQPAELGDSAMYLCASSVGQGNTVAQYFGAGTRLSVL.

This chain uses TRBV4-1 with TRBJ2-2, with 12 bases matching TRBD2. J gave up 1 base and V 1 base, and 4 bases lay outside the gene matches. Germline assignment: CDR1 MGHRA and CDR2 YSYEKL. The CDR3 has 18 amino acids. The CDR3 sequence is CASSQASGRAGNTGELFF. The CDR3, as DNA: TGCGCCAGCAGCCAAGCTAGCGGGAGGGCCGGGAACACCGGGGAGCTGTTTTTT.

The gene calls are TRBV11-2 and TRBJ1-2, with TRBD1 as a possible D gene (6 bases). CDR3 length: 13 residues. V lost 3 bases to trimming and J lost 7 bases, with 12 bases between them. Germline V lookup: CDR1 SGHAT, CDR2 FQNNGV. CDR3 in DNA: TGTGCCAGCAGCTTTCCGGGGGCTGGTGGCTACACCTTC. It translates to CASSFPGAGGYTF.

The chain uses TRBV11-3 and TRBJ2-5; no firm D call. Between the trimmed V and J ends, which lost 5 bases and 5 bases, there was a span of 12 bases. The germline V gene encodes CDR1 SGHNT and CDR2 YENEEA. This CDR3 is 13 amino acids long. CDR3 in amino acids: CASSGGTRETQYF. The CDR3 DNA is TGTGCCAGCAGCGGCGGAACTCGGGAGACCCAGTACTTC. The variable domain in full, completed from reference TRBV11-3 and TRBJ2-5, reads EAGVVQSPRYKIIEKKQPVAFWCNPISGHNTLYWYLQNLGQGPELLIRYENEEAVDDSQLPKDRFSAERLKGVDSTLKIQPAELGDSAVYLCASSGGTRETQYFGPGTRLLVL.

Of note for this clone: The identical CDR3 is also encoded by other nucleotide sequences in the sample. The V and J genes are TRBV5-1 and TRBJ1-1, with D perhaps matching TRBD1 (6 bases). There are 15 residues in the CDR3. Trimming stripped 1 base from V and 0 bases from J, with 10 bases between. Per germline, CDR1 SGHRS and CDR2 YFSETQ. The CDR3 loop reads CASSLSTGLNTEAFF. The CDR3 coding sequence is TGCGCCAGCAGCTTGTCTACAGGGCTGAACACTGAAGCTTTCTTT.

V and J are TRBV30 and TRBJ1-2; no reliable D call. Trimming took off 5 bases at V and 2 bases at J, with 12 bases between the two ends. There are 13 residues in the CDR3. CDR1 is GTSNPN, CDR2 SVGIG, per germline (reference sequence). The CDR3 loop reads CAWGPRTNYGYTF. CDR3 bases: TGTGCCTGGGGGCCGAGAACCAACTATGGCTACACCTTC.

The V call is TRBV5-4, the J call TRBJ1-2; weak D call: TRBD1 (6 bases). This CDR3 contains 12 residues. Looked up from germline, CDR1 is SGHNT and CDR2 is YYREEE (reference sequence). The V end was cut by 0 bases, the J end by 7 bases, with 7 bases between. CDR3 sequence: CASSLDRVGYTF. The CDR3 coding sequence is TGTGCCAGCAGCTTGGACAGGGTTGGCTACACCTTC. Full variable domain (outside the CDR3, taken from reference TRBV5-4 and TRBJ1-2): ETGVTQSPTHLIKTRGQQVTLRCSSQSGHNTVSWYQQALGQGPQFIFQYYREEENGRGNFPPRFSGLQFPNYSSELNVNALELDDSALYLCASSLDRVGYTFGSGTRLTVV.

CDR3 amino acids: CASSLSVYNEQFF. CDR3 sequence (DNA): TGTGCCAGCAGCTTATCGGTCTACAATGAGCAGTTCTTC. The chain joins TRBV7-2 to TRBJ2-1; no definite D call. This CDR3 is built from 13 residues. Trimming cost V 2 bases and J 3 bases, with 5 bases left between them. Germline-derived CDR1 and CDR2 are SGHTA and FQGNSA.

The V and J genes are TRBV30 and TRBJ2-5; 14 bases line up with TRBD2. Germline V lookup: CDR1 GTSNPN, CDR2 SVGIG (reference sequence). The CDR3 contains 15 residues. The V and J ends lost 3 bases and 4 bases, in that order; junction bases with no gene match: 4. This CDR3 reads CAWSGLAGGRETQYF. CDR3 nucleotides: TGTGCCTGGAGCGGACTAGCGGGAGGCCGAGAGACCCAGTACTTC.

The chain joins TRBV7-9 to TRBJ2-7; 7 bases agree with TRBD2. This CDR3 has 14 residues. J was trimmed by 4 bases and V by 7 bases; bases with no gene match: 10. Germline-derived CDR1 and CDR2 are SEHNR and FQNEAQ (reference sequence). The CDR3 spells CASTLKGREYEQYF. Here the CDR3 DNA reads TGTGCCAGCACCCTTAAGGGGAGGGAATACGAGCAGTACTTC.

The chain carries TRBV28 and TRBJ2-7; D is uncertain. In germline, CDR1 is MDHEN, CDR2 SYDVKM. This CDR3 spans 14 amino acids. Trimming cost V 5 bases and J 4 bases, with 15 bases left between them. The CDR3 nucleotides are TGTGCCAGCAGTCCTGCAGGTTTTTTGTACGAGCAGTACTTC. It is translated as CASSPAGFLYEQYF.

This clone occurred once. This chain connects TRBV29-1 to TRBJ2-7; 7 positions agree with TRBD1. This CDR3 comprises 12 residues. V lost 3 bases, J lost 6 bases, and 5 bases stayed unmatched. Germline V CDR1 and CDR2: SQVTM, ANQGSEA. The DNA for the CDR3 is TGCAGCGTTGAGAGGAGGACAGGCGAGCAGTACTTC. This sequence encodes CSVERRTGEQYF.